Below are 11 T cell receptor beta chains sequenced from a single sample in a study of CD8 T cells in ankylosing spondylitis. TCRdb reanalysed the 5' RACE reads using MiXCR and keeps one entry per CDR3 protein. This table has around 120,000 distinct CDR3 sequences, roughly 13% appearing once. Sequences were obtained from blood, either unsorted or a sorted T cell fraction (not recorded which). These receptors all stem from a female donor with ankylosing spondylitis or in good health (not recorded which).

This chain links TRBV12-3 or TRBV12-4 with TRBJ1-6; D gene unclear. CDR3 size: 14 residues. The ends were cut back, 5 bases at V and 10 bases at J, with 15 bases in the middle. DNA of the CDR3: TGTGCCAGCAGTCCCCGGTATTCGGGATCACCCCTCCACTTT. This encodes CASSPRYSGSPLHF.

This clonotype was recorded many times. The J gene is TRBJ2-1, the V gene TRBV6-5; perhaps TRBD1 as D (5 bases). V lost 2 bases, J lost 8 bases, and 10 bases lay in between. The CDR3 loop spans 13 amino acids. CDR1 is MNHEY, CDR2 SVGAGI, per germline. CDR3 bases: TGTGCCAGCAGTTACGCCCAGGGCTATGAGCAGTTCTTC. Amino acids: CASSYAQGYEQFF.

This clonotype was picked up a small number of times. The V and J genes are TRBV5-1 and TRBJ2-2, with D possibly TRBD2 on 6 matching bases. The germline V gene encodes CDR1 SGHRS and CDR2 YFSETQ. Trimming left V 0 bases short and J 1 base short, with 13 bases between. The CDR3 is made up of 17 amino acids. For the CDR3, the DNA is TGCGCCAGCAGCTTGGGATTAGGAGGGGTGAACACCGGGGAGCTGTTTTTT. Encoded protein: CASSLGLGGVNTGELFF.

The sample holds many counts of this clonotype. J is TRBJ2-2 and V is TRBV5-1; TRBD1 aligns across 9 bases. The CDR3 is 16 amino acids. Germline V CDR1 and CDR2: SGHRS, YFSETQ. V lost 4 bases and J lost 8; bases outside the gene matches: 12. CDR3: CASSPRTGAEFGELFF. The CDR3 DNA sequence: TGCGCCAGCAGCCCGCGGACAGGGGCGGAGTTTGGGGAGCTGTTTTTT.

This clonotype was observed a handful of times. The J gene is TRBJ2-6, the V gene TRBV9; D is undetermined. The germline V gene encodes CDR1 SGDLS and CDR2 YYNGEE. This CDR3 contains 14 residues. With 0 bases removed from V and 0 bases from J, the gap between germline ends came to 1 base. CDR3 bases: TGTGCCAGCAGCGTAGGCTCTGGGGCCAACGTCCTGACTTTC. Protein sequence: CASSVGSGANVLTF.

In this sample, this clonotype turned up many times. V usage is TRBV29-1 and J usage is TRBJ1-1; TRBD1 agrees at 8 bases. The V and J ends lost 7 bases and 6 bases, in that order; junction bases with no gene match: 10. CDR3 length: 13 amino acids. From germline, CDR1 is SQVTM and CDR2 ANQGSEA. The CDR3 coding sequence is TGCAGCGGCAGCAGGGGGCTCGGGGCTGAAGCTTTCTTT. It specifies CSGSRGLGAEAFF. Full variable domain (remainder filled in from reference TRBV29-1 and TRBJ1-1): SAVISQKPSRDICQRGTSLTIQCQVDSQVTMMFWYRQQPGQSLTLIATANQGSEATYESGFVIDKFPISRPNLTFSTLTVSNMSPEDSSIYLCSGSRGLGAEAFFGQGTRLTVV.

This clonotype was counted at least ten times. The V gene is TRBV20-1, the J gene TRBJ1-4; D perhaps matches TRBD1 (5 bases). The V end was cut by 4 bases, the J end by 7 bases, with 7 bases between. CDR1 is DFQATT and CDR2 is SNEGSKA in the germline V gene (reference sequence). This CDR3 comprises 11 residues. CDR3 sequence: CSATTAEKLFF. CDR3 nucleotides: TGCAGTGCTACGACAGCTGAAAAACTGTTTTTT.

The chain has TRBV7-3 and TRBJ2-3; TRBD2 is a possible D gene (5 bases). This CDR3 is 14 amino acids long. Between the trimmed V and J ends, which lost 5 bases and 6 bases, there was a span of 15 bases. The germline gives CDR1 SGHTA, CDR2 FQGTGA. The CDR3 region has the DNA TGTGCCAGCAGCCTAGGACTCCCCTTTGATACGCAGTATTTT. Amino acid sequence: CASSLGLPFDTQYF.

This clonotype came up many times. The chain carries TRBV12-3 or TRBV12-4 and TRBJ1-2, with D maybe TRBD1 (5 bases). The V end lost 6 bases, the J end lost 7 bases, and 18 bases lay between the germline ends. CDR3 length: 14 amino acids. This CDR3 reads CASRKNQGLGGYTF. As DNA, the CDR3 is TGTGCCAGCAGAAAAAACCAGGGTTTGGGTGGCTACACCTTC.

In regard to this clonotype: A single base separates this from a much larger clone, so it may be a read error. V gene TRBV4-2 combines with J gene TRBJ2-1; D remains ambiguous. CDR3 size: 13 residues. The germline gives CDR1 LGHNA, CDR2 YNFKEQ. The CDR3 DNA is TGTGCCAACAGCCCAAGTGATGGAAATGAGCAGTTCTTC. It translates to CANSPSDGNEQFF.

The sample holds many counts of this clonotype. This chain links TRBV4-1 with TRBJ2-1, with TRBD2 identical over 7 bases. Unmatched junction bases numbered 12, after V lost 2 bases and J lost 5 bases. Germline CDR1 reads MGHRA; CDR2 reads YSYEKL. The CDR3 extends over 17 amino acids. The CDR3 loop is CASSQPLFAGEDNEQFF. Here the CDR3 DNA reads TGCGCCAGCAGCCAACCCCTCTTCGCGGGAGAAGACAATGAGCAGTTCTTC.